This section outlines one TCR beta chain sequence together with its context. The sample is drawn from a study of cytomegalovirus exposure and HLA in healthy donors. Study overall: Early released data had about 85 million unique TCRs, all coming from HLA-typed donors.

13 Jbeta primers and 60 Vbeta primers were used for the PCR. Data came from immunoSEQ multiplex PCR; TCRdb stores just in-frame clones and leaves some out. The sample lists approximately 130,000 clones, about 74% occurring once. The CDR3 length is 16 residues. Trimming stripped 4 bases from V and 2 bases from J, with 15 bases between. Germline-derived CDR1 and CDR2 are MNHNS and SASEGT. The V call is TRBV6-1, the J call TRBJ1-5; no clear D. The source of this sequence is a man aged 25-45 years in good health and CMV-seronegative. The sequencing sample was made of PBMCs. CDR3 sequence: CASSAGIGRGNQPQHF. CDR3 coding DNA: TGTGCCAGCAGTGCGGGGATCGGTCGAGGCAATCAGCCCCAGCATTTT.